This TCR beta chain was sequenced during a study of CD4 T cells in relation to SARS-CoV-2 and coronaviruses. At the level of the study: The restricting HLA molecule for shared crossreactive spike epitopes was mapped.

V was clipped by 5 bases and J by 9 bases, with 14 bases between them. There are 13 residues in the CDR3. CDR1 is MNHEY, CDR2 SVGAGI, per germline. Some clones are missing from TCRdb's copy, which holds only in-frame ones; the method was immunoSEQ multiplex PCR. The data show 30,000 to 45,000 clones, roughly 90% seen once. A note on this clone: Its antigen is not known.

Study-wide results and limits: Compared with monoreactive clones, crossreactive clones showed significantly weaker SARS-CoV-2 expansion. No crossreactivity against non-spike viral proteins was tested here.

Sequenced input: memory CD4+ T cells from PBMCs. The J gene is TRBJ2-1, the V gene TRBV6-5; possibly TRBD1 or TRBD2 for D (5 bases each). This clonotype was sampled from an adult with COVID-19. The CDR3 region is CASSPPGRREQFF. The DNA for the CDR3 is TGTGCCAGCAGTCCACCGGGACGACGTGAGCAGTTCTTC.